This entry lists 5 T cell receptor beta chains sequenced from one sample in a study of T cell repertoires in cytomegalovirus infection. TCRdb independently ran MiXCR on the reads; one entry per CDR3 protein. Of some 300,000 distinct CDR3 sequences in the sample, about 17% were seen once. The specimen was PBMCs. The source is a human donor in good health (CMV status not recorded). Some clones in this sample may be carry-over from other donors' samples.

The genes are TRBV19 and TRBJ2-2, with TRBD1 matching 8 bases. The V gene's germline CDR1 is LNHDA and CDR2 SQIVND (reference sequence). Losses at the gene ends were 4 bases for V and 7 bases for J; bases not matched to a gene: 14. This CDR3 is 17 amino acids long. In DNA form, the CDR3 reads TGTGCCAGTAGTAGCGCAGACAGGGGAGCGTACGGCGGGGAGCTGTTTTTT. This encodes CASSSADRGAYGGELFF.

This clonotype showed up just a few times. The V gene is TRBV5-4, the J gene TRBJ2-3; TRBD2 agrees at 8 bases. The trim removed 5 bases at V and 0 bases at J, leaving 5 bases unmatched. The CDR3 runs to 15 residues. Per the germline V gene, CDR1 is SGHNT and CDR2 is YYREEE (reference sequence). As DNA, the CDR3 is TGTGCCAGCAGGGGAAGCGGGGGAAGCACAGATACGCAGTATTTT. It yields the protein CASRGSGGSTDTQYF. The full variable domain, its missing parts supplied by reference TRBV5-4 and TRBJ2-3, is ETGVTQSPTHLIKTRGQQVTLRCSSQSGHNTVSWYQQALGQGPQFIFQYYREEENGRGNFPPRFSGLQFPNYSSELNVNALELDDSALYLCASRGSGGSTDTQYFGPGTRLTVL.

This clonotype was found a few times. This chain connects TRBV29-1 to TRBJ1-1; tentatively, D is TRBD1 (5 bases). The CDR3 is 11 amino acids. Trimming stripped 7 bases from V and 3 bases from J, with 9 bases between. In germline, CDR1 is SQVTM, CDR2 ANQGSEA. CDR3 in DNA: TGCAGCGGCCGGGGACACACTGAAGCTTTCTTT. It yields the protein CSGRGHTEAFF.

The CDR3 region is CASSLGDRESYNEQFF. The CDR3 coding sequence is TGCGCCAGCAGCCTGGGGGACAGGGAATCCTACAATGAGCAGTTCTTC. The V and J genes are TRBV5-1 and TRBJ2-1, with 9 nucleotides matching TRBD1. Unmatched junction bases numbered 6, after V lost 4 bases and J lost 1 base. The length of the CDR3 is 16 residues. The germline V gene encodes CDR1 SGHRS and CDR2 YFSETQ.

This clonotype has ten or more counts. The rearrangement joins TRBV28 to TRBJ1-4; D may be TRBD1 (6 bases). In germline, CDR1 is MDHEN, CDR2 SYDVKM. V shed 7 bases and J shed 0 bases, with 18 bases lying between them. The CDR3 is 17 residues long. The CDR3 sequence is CASNPTDSPATNEKLFF. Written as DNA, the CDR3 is TGTGCCAGCAACCCAACGGACAGTCCTGCAACTAATGAAAAACTGTTTTTT.